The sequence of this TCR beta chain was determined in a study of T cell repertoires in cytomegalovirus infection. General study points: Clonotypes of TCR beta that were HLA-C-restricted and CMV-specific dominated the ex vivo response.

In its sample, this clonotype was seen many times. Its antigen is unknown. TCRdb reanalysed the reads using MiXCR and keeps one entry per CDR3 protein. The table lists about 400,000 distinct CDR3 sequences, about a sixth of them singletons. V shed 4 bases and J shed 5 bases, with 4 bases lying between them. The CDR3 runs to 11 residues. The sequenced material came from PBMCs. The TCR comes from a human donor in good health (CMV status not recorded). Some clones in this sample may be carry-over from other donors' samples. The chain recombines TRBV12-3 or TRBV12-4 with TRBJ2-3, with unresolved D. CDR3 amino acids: CASSYLDTQYF. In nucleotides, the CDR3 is TGTGCCAGCAGTTATTTAGATACGCAGTATTTT.